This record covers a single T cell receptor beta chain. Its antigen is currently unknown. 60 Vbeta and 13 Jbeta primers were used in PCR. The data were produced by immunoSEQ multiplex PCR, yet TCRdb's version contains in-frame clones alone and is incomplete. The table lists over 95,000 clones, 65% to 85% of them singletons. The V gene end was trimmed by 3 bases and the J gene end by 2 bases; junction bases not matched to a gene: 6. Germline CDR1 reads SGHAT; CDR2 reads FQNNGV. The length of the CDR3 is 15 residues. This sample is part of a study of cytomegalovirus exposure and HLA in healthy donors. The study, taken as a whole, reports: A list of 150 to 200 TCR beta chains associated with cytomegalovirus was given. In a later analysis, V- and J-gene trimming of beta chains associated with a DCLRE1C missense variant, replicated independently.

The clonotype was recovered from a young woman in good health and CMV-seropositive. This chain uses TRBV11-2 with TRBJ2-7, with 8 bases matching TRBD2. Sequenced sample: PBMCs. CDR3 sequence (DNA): TGTGCCAGCAGCTTGGGTTCGGGAGGGGCCTACGAGCAGTACTTC. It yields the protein CASSLGSGGAYEQYF. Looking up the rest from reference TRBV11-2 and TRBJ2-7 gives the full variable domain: EAGVAQSPRYKIIEKRQSVAFWCNPISGHATLYWYQQILGQGPKLLIQFQNNGVVDDSQLPKDRFSAERLKGVDSTLKIQPAKLEDSAVYLCASSLGSGGAYEQYFGPGTRLTVT.